This is a list of T cell receptor beta chains from one sample in a study of blood T cell repertoires in COVID-19. Sequencing used immunoSEQ multiplex PCR; TCRdb keeps in-frame clones, though not all of them. The sample lists 200,000 or so clones; roughly four fifths were seen once. The sequenced sample consisted of peripheral blood. All receptors come from a woman between 35 and 50 years old with acute or convalescent COVID-19. The CDR3 runs from the conserved cysteine through the conserved F or W. Each record gives: J gene, clone size, V gene, CDR3 protein. Clone size is given for some rows only: seen once, a few or many times, or a class if the clone is expanded.

J: TRBJ2-1
size: .
V: TRBV9
CDR3: CATSRGQYNEQFF

J: TRBJ1-6
size: .
V: TRBV5-1
CDR3: CASSLAGGSYNSPLHF

J: TRBJ1-6
size: .
V: TRBV13
CDR3: CASSAASGSSGTYNSPLHF

J: TRBJ1-2
size: .
V: TRBV28
CDR3: CALGGPNYGYTF

J: TRBJ2-7
size: .
V: TRBV30
CDR3: CAWDDIGAYEQYF

J: TRBJ2-2
size: .
V: TRBV28
CDR3: CASSLYKYTEELFF

J: TRBJ2-7
size: .
V: TRBV3-1/TRBV3-2
CDR3: CASSSPQTGSYEQYF

J: TRBJ2-1
size: .
V: TRBV27
CDR3: CASGGWGQNNEQFF

J: TRBJ2-2
size: .
V: TRBV5-1
CDR3: CASSLNPRGNTGELFF

J: TRBJ1-2
size: once
V: TRBV28
CDR3: CASSLVLTLGGYTF

J: TRBJ2-3
size: many
V: TRBV6-5
CDR3: CASRAPGQGTDTQYF

J: TRBJ2-1
size: .
V: TRBV11-2
CDR3: CASSLLTSGRGNEQFF

J: TRBJ1-6
size: .
V: TRBV3-1/TRBV3-2
CDR3: CASSQVAGVASPLHF

J: TRBJ2-1
size: .
V: TRBV15
CDR3: CATSRDLALNEQFF

J: TRBJ2-1
size: .
V: TRBV6-5
CDR3: CASSDSRLLNEQFF

J: TRBJ2-7
size: .
V: TRBV29-1
CDR3: CSVGGLKSSYEQYF

J: TRBJ2-3
size: .
V: TRBV5-1
CDR3: CASSLGGGEAAQYF

J: TRBJ2-2
size: .
V: TRBV19
CDR3: CASSIVSELLRGTGELFF

J: TRBJ1-1
size: .
V: TRBV7-9
CDR3: CASSLGGSKNTEAFF

J: TRBJ2-7
size: .
V: TRBV6-5
CDR3: CASSSGGGSYEQYF

J: TRBJ1-4
size: .
V: TRBV27
CDR3: CASSLYAGSLATNEKLFF

J: TRBJ1-6
size: once
V: TRBV4-2
CDR3: CASSQEAPISSYNSPLHF

J: TRBJ1-2
size: .
V: TRBV19
CDR3: CASSSLDRVSNGYTF

J: TRBJ1-1
size: once
V: TRBV15
CDR3: CATSTGQGRFF